Listed below are T cell receptor beta chains from one sample, sequenced in a study of blood T cell repertoires in COVID-19. Libraries were prepared by immunoSEQ multiplex PCR; TCRdb keeps only in-frame clonotypes and omits some of them. The repertoire holds 9,200 or so clones, with 85% to 90% as singletons. Sequences were obtained from peripheral blood. These receptors were collected from a man in his fifties or sixties with acute or convalescent COVID-19. The CDR3 runs from the conserved cysteine through the conserved F or W. Each record gives: CDR3 DNA, CDR3 protein, J gene, clone size, D gene, V gene. The D gene is left open where the match is weak. Clone size is stated in some rows and not others, as once, few, many or a class when expanded.

TGTGCCAGCAGCCAAGCGGGGGTAGGGATTAATGAAAAACTGTTTTTT,CASSQAGVGINEKLFF,TRBJ1-4,NA,NA,TRBV4-2
TGTGCCAGTAGTATAGACCGAGGGATACGACCCCAGCATTTT,CASSIDRGIRPQHF,TRBJ1-5,NA,NA,TRBV19
TGTGCCAGCAGCTTAAATACGGGTGAGCAGTTCTTC,CASSLNTGEQFF,TRBJ2-1,once,NA,TRBV7-9
TGTGCCAGCAGCGGGCAGGGACAGGGGGTTTCACCCCTCCACTTT,CASSGQGQGVSPLHF,TRBJ1-6,NA,TRBD1,TRBV7-8
TGCGCCAGCAGCTGGACAGGGGCTAGCTCTGGAAACACCATATATTTT,CASSWTGASSGNTIYF,TRBJ1-3,NA,TRBD1,TRBV5-1
TGTGCAAGTACTCACAGGGTCAATTCACCCCTCCACTTT,CASTHRVNSPLHF,TRBJ1-6,NA,NA,TRBV19
TGTGCCAGCAGCCCAAGCCCCGACAGGGGGCGTGAAAAACTGTTTTTT,CASSPSPDRGREKLFF,TRBJ1-4,NA,TRBD1,TRBV7-2
TGTGCCAGCAGCCAAGATCTCGGCGGGACGGGTCGAGAGACCCAGTACTTC,CASSQDLGGTGRETQYF,TRBJ2-5,NA,NA,TRBV4-2
TGCGCCAGCAGCTTGGTCGGGGTTCCCGCTTCACCCCTCCACTTT,CASSLVGVPASPLHF,TRBJ1-6,NA,NA,TRBV5-1
TGTGCCAGCAGAAACAACACAGGGGGGGGAGATACGCAGTATTTT,CASRNNTGGGDTQYF,TRBJ2-3,NA,NA,TRBV7-6
TGTGCCAGCAGCTTACTAGCGGGAGTCAATGAGCAGTTCTTC,CASSLLAGVNEQFF,TRBJ2-1,NA,TRBD2,TRBV5-5
TGTGCCAGCAGCCTTTCTTTACGGTCGAGCTCCTACAATGAGCAGTTCTTC,CASSLSLRSSSYNEQFF,TRBJ2-1,NA,NA,TRBV14
TGTGCCTGGACCCTAGGGAGTTTCCTGAACACTGAAGCTTTCTTT,CAWTLGSFLNTEAFF,TRBJ1-1,NA,NA,TRBV30
TGTGCCAGCAGTCCTCACCAATCACTAGCGGGAGGGCCCCACGAGCAGTACTTC,CASSPHQSLAGGPHEQYF,TRBJ2-7,few,TRBD2,TRBV27
TGTGCCAGCAGAGACCTCCAGGGATCCTATGGCTACACCTTC,CASRDLQGSYGYTF,TRBJ1-2,NA,NA,TRBV6-6
TGTGCCAGCTCACCATCTGGACAGGTAAACTACGAGCAGTACTTC,CASSPSGQVNYEQYF,TRBJ2-7,NA,TRBD1,TRBV18
TGTGCCACCAGTTACGGACAGGGCTCTGGTGAAAAACTGTTTTTT,CATSYGQGSGEKLFF,TRBJ1-4,NA,TRBD1,TRBV15
TGTGCCAGCAGCTTAGGACAGAACCTAGCCAAAAACATTCAGTACTTC,CASSLGQNLAKNIQYF,TRBJ2-4,few,NA,TRBV5-4